This entry concerns a single T cell receptor (beta chain). These data are taken from a study of T-cell memory formation after mild COVID-19. 5'RACE primed from the constant segment yielded TCR alpha and TCR beta cDNA libraries bearing sample barcodes and UMIs. TCRdb reanalysed the 5' RACE reads using MiXCR and keeps one entry per CDR3 protein. The sample yields 250,000 to 300,000 distinct CDR3 sequences, roughly 15% seen once. The CDR3 is 15 amino acids. V was shortened by 4 bases and J by 4 bases, with 15 bases between the two germline ends. Germline lookup yields CDR1 SGHDN and CDR2 FVKESK. The sequence came from a young man who had mild COVID-19 (a few samples of this study predate the infection). Cell type and time point are not known. The J gene is TRBJ2-3, the V gene TRBV14, with D perhaps TRBD2 (6 bases). Specimen: PBMCs or a T cell subset sorted from them (not recorded which). The chain's CDR3 is CASSPLLTGADTQYF. The CDR3 nucleotides read TGTGCCAGCAGCCCCCTTTTGACGGGGGCAGATACGCAGTATTTT.